These 5 T cell receptor beta chains were all obtained from the same sample, sequenced in a study of human T cells and chemical hapten exposure. The time point denotes: patch test 1, 2 weeks after DPC sensitization. The treatment is: therapeutic diphenylcyclopropenone sensitization with weekly scalp DPC. TCRdb reprocessed the RACE reads via MiXCR and lists one record per CDR3 protein. The sample consists of about 120,000 distinct CDR3 sequences, approximately 15% of them appearing once. This specimen was whole blood, taken in connection with sensitization to the hapten diphenylcyclopropenone (DPC). The receptor set was obtained from a man between 18 and 35 years old with alopecia areata. Some clones in this sample may be carry-over from other donors' samples.

The table lists this clonotype with a few counts. The V gene is TRBV9, the J gene TRBJ2-2, with D tentatively TRBD1 or TRBD2 (5 bases each). The V gene lost 0 bases and the J gene lost 3 bases, with 9 bases spanning the gap. Germline values: CDR1 SGDLS, CDR2 YYNGEE. The CDR3 contains 15 residues. The CDR3 bases are TGTGCCAGCAGCGTAGGTACGGGGCACACCGGGGAGCTGTTTTTT. This codes for CASSVGTGHTGELFF.

The chain uses TRBV5-1 and TRBJ2-5, with D hard to call. CDR3 length: 13 residues. The germline gives CDR1 SGHRS, CDR2 YFSETQ. V gave up 1 base and J gave up 5 bases, with 9 bases separating them. CDR3 loop: CASSLSFAETQYF. As DNA, the CDR3 is TGCGCCAGCAGCTTGTCATTCGCGGAGACCCAGTACTTC.

This chain uses TRBV5-5 with TRBJ1-1, with D unresolved. V gave up 0 bases and J gave up 4 bases, with 7 bases separating them. There are 13 residues in the CDR3. Germline CDR1 reads SGHKS; CDR2 reads YYEKEE (reference sequence). In nucleotides, the CDR3 is TGTGCCAGCAGCTTGGCGGACGGCACTGAAGCTTTCTTT. This gives the protein CASSLADGTEAFF.

This clonotype was detected only a few times. The rearrangement links TRBV29-1 to TRBJ2-7; D might be TRBD1 (6 bases). The V gene's germline CDR1 is SQVTM and CDR2 ANQGSEA. Trimming shortened V by 5 bases and J by 2 bases, and 16 bases separated the two germline ends. CDR3 length: 14 amino acids. Here the CDR3 DNA reads TGCAGCGTTTCCCGACAGGCGAACACCTACGAGCAGTACTTC. Translation: CSVSRQANTYEQYF.

V usage is TRBV6-2 or TRBV6-3 and J usage is TRBJ2-4; D unresolved. V was shortened by 6 bases and J by 7 bases, with 10 bases between the two germline ends. The CDR3 covers 12 residues. The V gene's germline CDR1 is MNHEY and CDR2 SVGEGT. CDR3 amino acids: CASRSDNNIQYF. In DNA form, the CDR3 reads TGTGCCAGCAGATCCGACAATAACATTCAGTACTTC.